Below are 19 T cell receptor beta chains sequenced from a single sample in a study of cytomegalovirus exposure and HLA in healthy donors. Amplification used 60 Vbeta primers and 13 Jbeta primers. Data came from immunoSEQ multiplex PCR; TCRdb stores just in-frame clones and leaves some out. Here the sample spans around 170,000 clones, 84% being singletons. Sequences were obtained from PBMCs. The source of these receptors is a woman in her forties or fifties in good health and CMV-seropositive.

V is TRBV25-1 and J is TRBJ1-4, with 11 bases that match TRBD1. The germline CDR1 and CDR2 sequences are MGHDK and SYGVNS. Losses at the gene ends were 3 bases for V and 10 bases for J; bases not matched to a gene: 4. The CDR3 covers 14 residues. CDR3 nucleotides: TGTGCCAGCAGTGATTTGGGGACAGGGGGAAAACTGTTTTTT. Translation gives CASSDLGTGGKLFF.

Turning to this clone: A junction end diverges from the germline sequence, so it may reflect a read error. The chain recombines TRBV5-4 with TRBJ1-3; 8 bases are shared with TRBD1. In germline, CDR1 is SGHNT, CDR2 YYREEE (reference sequence). There are 15 residues in the CDR3. The CDR3 loop is CASSQEGQAGNTIYF. The CDR3 nucleotides are TGCGCCAGCAGCCAAGAGGGACAGGCTGGAAACACCATATATTTT.

V gene TRBV19 combines with J gene TRBJ2-7, with TRBD1 matching over 7 bases. Germline-derived CDR1 and CDR2 are LNHDA and SQIVND (reference sequence). There are 14 residues in the CDR3. V shed 10 bases, J shed 3 bases, and the junction held 12 bases outside the gene matches. The CDR3 reads CATSKGGSRYEQYF. In DNA, the CDR3 is TGTGCCACCTCGAAAGGGGGCAGCCGCTACGAGCAGTACTTC.

The chain carries TRBV5-1 and TRBJ1-2; D gene unclear. The CDR3 extends over 16 amino acids. The germline gives CDR1 SGHRS, CDR2 YFSETQ. Trimming took off 0 bases at V and 0 bases at J, with 12 bases between the two ends. The CDR3 loop is CASSLGYYSPNYGYTF. DNA for the CDR3: TGCGCCAGCAGCTTGGGGTATTACAGTCCTAACTATGGCTACACCTTC. Together with reference TRBV5-1 and TRBJ1-2, the CDR3 gives the full variable domain: KAGVTQTPRYLIKTRGQQVTLSCSPISGHRSVSWYQQTPGQGLQFLFEYFSETQRNKGNFPGRFSGRQFSNSRSEMNVSTLELGDSALYLCASSLGYYSPNYGYTFGSGTRLTVV.

This chain connects TRBV28 to TRBJ1-4; TRBD1 is a possible D gene (6 bases). V was cut by 8 bases and J by 7 bases, with 20 bases left in between. The CDR3 consists of 15 residues. The V gene's germline CDR1 is MDHEN and CDR2 SYDVKM. Written as DNA, the CDR3 is TGTGCCAGCTCGCCGGGGGGGCGATTCCGTGAAAAACTGTTTTTT. Protein: CASSPGGRFREKLFF.

V usage is TRBV2 and J usage is TRBJ2-6, with D perhaps matching TRBD1 (6 bases). Trimming removed 8 bases at V and 0 bases at J, with 17 bases between. Germline lookup yields CDR1 SNHLY and CDR2 FYNNEI. CDR3 length: 17 amino acids. The DNA for the CDR3 is TGTGCCAGCTCACAGGGACAAACCTTCTCTGGGGCCAACGTCCTGACTTTC. Translating gives CASSQGQTFSGANVLTF. Full variable domain (remainder filled in from reference TRBV2 and TRBJ2-6): EPEVTQTPSHQVTQMGQEVILRCVPISNHLYFYWYRQILGQKVEFLVSFYNNEISEKSEIFDDQFSVERPDGSNFTLKIRSTKLEDSAMYFCASSQGQTFSGANVLTFGAGSRLTVL.

The chain carries TRBV5-1 and TRBJ2-3, with 16 nucleotides matching TRBD2. Germline CDR1 reads SGHRS; CDR2 reads YFSETQ. Trimming removed 4 bases from V and 4 bases from J; junction bases left unmatched: 3. The length of the CDR3 is 16 residues. CDR3 nucleotide sequence: TGCGCCAGCAGCCCGGGACTAGCGGGGGGGGCAGATACGCAGTATTTT. Protein sequence: CASSPGLAGGADTQYF.

Only one count was recorded for this clone. CDR3 nucleotides: TGTGCCAGCAGGGAGACAGGGGGCAGTTACGAGCAGTACTTC. The encoded protein is CASRETGGSYEQYF. The rearrangement joins TRBV28 to TRBJ2-7, with 10 bases aligning to TRBD1. The CDR3 runs 14 residues. Germline loops: CDR1 MDHEN, CDR2 SYDVKM. V shed 6 bases, J shed 4 bases, and the junction held 6 bases outside the gene matches.

This chain uses TRBV7-9 with TRBJ1-6; D possibly corresponds to TRBD1 (5 bases). Germline V lookup: CDR1 SEHNR, CDR2 FQNEAQ (reference sequence). The CDR3 covers 13 residues. V lost 4 bases and J lost 8, with 9 bases in between. CDR3 sequence reads: CASSWGEYSPLHF. For the CDR3, the DNA is TGTGCCAGCAGCTGGGGGGAGTATTCACCCCTCCACTTT.

The chain links TRBV4-1 to TRBJ2-3; weak D call: TRBD2 (7 bases). Trimming cost V 0 bases and J 1 base, with 14 bases left between them. The CDR3 consists of 17 residues. From germline, CDR1 is MGHRA and CDR2 YSYEKL. This CDR3 is CASSQDREGGGTDTQYF. In nucleotides, the CDR3 is TGCGCCAGCAGCCAAGATAGGGAAGGGGGGGGCACAGATACGCAGTATTTT.

The chain uses TRBV5-1 and TRBJ2-1; D unresolved. Germline lookup yields CDR1 SGHRS and CDR2 YFSETQ. Trimming stripped 0 bases from V and 5 bases from J, with 9 bases between. The CDR3 extends over 14 amino acids. In DNA, the CDR3 is TGCGCCAGCAGCTTGGGACTGACGAACAATGAGCAGTTCTTC. This encodes CASSLGLTNNEQFF. The whole variable domain, remainder taken from reference TRBV5-1 and TRBJ2-1, is KAGVTQTPRYLIKTRGQQVTLSCSPISGHRSVSWYQQTPGQGLQFLFEYFSETQRNKGNFPGRFSGRQFSNSRSEMNVSTLELGDSALYLCASSLGLTNNEQFFGPGTRLTVL.

This sequence joins TRBV14 and TRBJ2-2; 8 nucleotides line up with TRBD2. The CDR3 covers 18 residues. Germline CDR1 is SGHDN and CDR2 is FVKESK. The V and J ends lost 4 bases and 0 bases, in that order; junction bases with no gene match: 10. In DNA form, the CDR3 reads TGTGCCAGCAGCCCCCGTCGGGGTAGCGGGGCGAACACCGGGGAGCTGTTTTTT. Amino acid sequence: CASSPRRGSGANTGELFF. Looking up the rest from reference TRBV14 and TRBJ2-2 gives the full variable domain: EAGVTQFPSHSVIEKGQTVTLRCDPISGHDNLYWYRRVMGKEIKFLLHFVKESKQDESGMPNNRFLAERTGGTYSTLKVQPAELEDSGVYFCASSPRRGSGANTGELFFGEGSRLTVL.

This clone was recorded a few times. The chain combines TRBV7-9 with TRBJ2-4; 7 bases fit TRBD2. Trimming took 5 bases from V and 6 from J; bases not matched to a gene: 10. The CDR3 spans 15 residues. CDR1 is SEHNR, CDR2 FQNEAQ, per germline (reference sequence). This chain's CDR3 is CASSLLTGGGNIQYF. The DNA of the CDR3 is TGTGCCAGCAGCCTCCTTACGGGAGGCGGAAACATTCAGTACTTC.

Regarding this clone: This sample includes further DNA sequences coding for the same CDR3. The chain joins TRBV19 to TRBJ1-4; the match to TRBD1 covers 9 bases. The CDR3 sequence is 16 residues long. Unmatched junction bases numbered 9, after V lost 5 bases and J lost 5 bases. The germline V gene has CDR1 LNHDA and CDR2 SQIVND (reference sequence). The CDR3 spells CASSSLTGTGNEKLFF. CDR3 sequence (DNA): TGTGCCAGTAGTTCCCTTACCGGGACAGGGAATGAAAAACTGTTTTTT.

The chain recombines TRBV19 with TRBJ2-1; D is possibly TRBD2 (6 bases). The CDR3 contains 16 residues. V lost 6 bases to trimming and J lost 5 bases, with 20 bases between them. Germline assignment: CDR1 LNHDA and CDR2 SQIVND (reference sequence). The CDR3 loop reads CASRDIAVSSHNEQFF. The CDR3 coding sequence is TGTGCCAGTAGGGACATAGCGGTCTCGAGCCACAATGAGCAGTTCTTC.

This clone has just a few counts. The genes are TRBV7-6 and TRBJ2-5; 8 nucleotides agree with TRBD2. Unmatched junction bases numbered 3, after V lost 1 base and J lost 8 bases. This CDR3 is 13 amino acids long. From germline, CDR1 is SGHVS and CDR2 FNYEAQ. This CDR3 reads CASSLGRGGTQYF. The CDR3 region has the DNA TGTGCCAGCAGCTTAGGTCGGGGGGGAACCCAGTACTTC.

The V and J genes are TRBV7-9 and TRBJ2-3; 8 bases are shared with TRBD2. Germline CDR1 is SEHNR and CDR2 is FQNEAQ (reference sequence). The CDR3 spans 15 residues. Unmatched junction bases numbered 7, after V lost 5 bases and J lost 3 bases. Written as DNA, the CDR3 is TGTGCCAGCAGCGCTACCGGGACTAGTACAGATACGCAGTATTTT. Protein sequence: CASSATGTSTDTQYF.

This clone was found a few times. In DNA, the CDR3 is TGTGCCACTGGAGGGGAGGGGAGCAATCAGCCCCAGCATTTT. It encodes CATGGEGSNQPQHF. The rearrangement links TRBV2 to TRBJ1-5, with a tentative D call TRBD1 (5 bases). The V end lost 10 bases, the J end lost 1 base, and 14 bases lay between the germline ends. Germline lookup yields CDR1 SNHLY and CDR2 FYNNEI. The CDR3 is made up of 14 amino acids.

V is TRBV19 and J is TRBJ1-4; 9 bases match TRBD1. The length of the CDR3 is 17 residues. Germline CDR1 is LNHDA and CDR2 is SQIVND (reference sequence). The V segment lost 3 bases and the J segment 4 bases; nucleotides outside the gene matches: 9. The CDR3 reads CASSILGWTGVNEKLFF. CDR3 coding DNA: TGTGCCAGTAGTATTCTCGGGTGGACAGGGGTTAATGAAAAACTGTTTTTT.